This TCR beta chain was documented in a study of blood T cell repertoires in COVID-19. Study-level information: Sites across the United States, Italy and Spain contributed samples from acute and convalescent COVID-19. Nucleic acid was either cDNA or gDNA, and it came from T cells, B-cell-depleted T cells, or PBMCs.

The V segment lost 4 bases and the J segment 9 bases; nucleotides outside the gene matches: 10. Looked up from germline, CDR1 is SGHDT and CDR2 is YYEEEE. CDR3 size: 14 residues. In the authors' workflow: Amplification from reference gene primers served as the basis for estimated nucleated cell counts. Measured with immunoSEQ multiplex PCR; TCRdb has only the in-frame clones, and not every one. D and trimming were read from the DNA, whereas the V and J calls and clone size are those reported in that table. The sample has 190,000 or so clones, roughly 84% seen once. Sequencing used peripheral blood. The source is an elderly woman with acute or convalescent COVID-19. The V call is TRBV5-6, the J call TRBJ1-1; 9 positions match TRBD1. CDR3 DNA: TGTGCCAGCAGCCAGGATTACAGGGGGCTGAAAGCTTTCTTT. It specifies CASSQDYRGLKAFF. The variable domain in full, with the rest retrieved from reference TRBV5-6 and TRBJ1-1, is DAGVTQSPTHLIKTRGQQVTLRCSPKSGHDTVSWYQQALGQGPQFIFQYYEEEERQRGNFPDRFSGHQFPNYSSELNVNALLLGDSALYLCASSQDYRGLKAFFGQGTRLTVV.